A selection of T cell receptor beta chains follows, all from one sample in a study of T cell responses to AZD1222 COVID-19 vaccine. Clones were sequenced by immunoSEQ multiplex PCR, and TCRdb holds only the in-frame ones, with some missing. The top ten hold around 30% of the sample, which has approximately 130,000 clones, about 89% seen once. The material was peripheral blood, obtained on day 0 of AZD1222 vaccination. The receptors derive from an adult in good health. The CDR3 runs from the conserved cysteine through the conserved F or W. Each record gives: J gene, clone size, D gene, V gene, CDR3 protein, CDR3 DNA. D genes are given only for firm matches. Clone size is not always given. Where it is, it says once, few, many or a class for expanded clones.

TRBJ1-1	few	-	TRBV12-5	CASGLGDRNTEAFF	TGTGCTAGTGGTTTGGGCGACAGGAACACTGAAGCTTTCTTT
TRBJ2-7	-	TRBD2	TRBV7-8	CASSGNHLGLAGRHEQYF	TGTGCCAGCAGTGGGAATCACCTAGGACTAGCGGGACGCCACGAGCAGTACTTC
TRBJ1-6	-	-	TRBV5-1	CASSLGQNNSPLHF	TGCGCCAGCAGCTTGGGGCAGAATAATTCACCCCTCCACTTT
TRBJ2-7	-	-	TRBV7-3	CASSLYSGLTYEQYF	TGTGCCAGCAGCTTATACAGCGGCCTAACCTACGAGCAGTACTTC
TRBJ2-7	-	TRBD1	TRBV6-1	CASSERRGEEGTGTGTLYEQYF	TGTGCCAGCAGTGAACGGAGGGGGGAGGAAGGAACCGGGACAGGGACACTATACGAGCAGTACTTC
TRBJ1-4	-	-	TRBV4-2	CASSQAGPRIEKLFF	TGTGCCAGCAGCCAAGCCGGGCCAAGGATTGAAAAACTGTTTTTT
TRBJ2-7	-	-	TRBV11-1	CASSLRTSSYEQYF	TGTGCCAGCAGCTTGAGGACTTCTTCCTACGAGCAGTACTTC
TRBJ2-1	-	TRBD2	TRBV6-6	CASTPSSFSGSSYNEQFF	TGTGCCAGCACTCCATCCTCGTTTAGCGGGAGCTCCTACAATGAGCAGTTCTTC
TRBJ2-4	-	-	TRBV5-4	CASSLEPIADIQYF	TGTGCCAGCAGCTTGGAACCCATTGCGGACATTCAGTACTTC
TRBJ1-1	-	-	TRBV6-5	CASSYSGMNTEAFF	TGTGCCAGCAGTTACTCAGGGATGAACACTGAAGCTTTCTTT
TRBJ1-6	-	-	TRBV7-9	CASSLQGPYNSPLHF	TGTGCCAGCAGCCTGCAGGGGCCCTATAATTCACCCCTCCACTTT
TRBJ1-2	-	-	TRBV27	CASSFLGSGLNYGYTF	TGTGCCAGCAGTTTCTTAGGAAGTGGCCTTAACTATGGCTACACCTTC
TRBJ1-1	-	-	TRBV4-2	CASSQVVDTEAFF	TGTGCCAGCAGCCAAGTAGTTGACACTGAAGCTTTCTTT
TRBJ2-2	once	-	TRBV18	CASSPPRTMNTGELFF	TGTGCCAGCTCACCACCAAGGACAATGAACACCGGGGAGCTGTTTTTT
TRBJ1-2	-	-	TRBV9	CASSTWTYGYTF	TGTGCCAGCAGCACATGGACCTATGGCTACACCTTC
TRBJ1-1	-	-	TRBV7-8	CASSSRTPGFGNTEAFF	TGTGCCAGCAGCAGCCGGACGCCCGGGTTTGGGAACACTGAAGCTTTCTTT
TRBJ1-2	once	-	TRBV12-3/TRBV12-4	CASSFGGTDGYTF	TGTGCCAGCAGTTTCGGGGGAACGGATGGCTACACCTTC
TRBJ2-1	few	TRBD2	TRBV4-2	CASMGASGGNNEQFF	TGTGCCAGCATGGGCGCTAGCGGGGGGAACAATGAGCAGTTCTTC
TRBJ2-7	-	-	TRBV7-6	CASSSKAGVNEQYF	TGTGCCAGCAGCTCGAAGGCCGGGGTTAACGAGCAGTACTTC
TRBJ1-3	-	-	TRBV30	CAWSVRRHNSGNTIYF	TGTGCCTGGAGTGTTCGGAGACACAACTCTGGAAACACCATATATTTT
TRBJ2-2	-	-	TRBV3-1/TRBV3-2	CASTLRGGPTGELFF	TGTGCCAGCACCCTAAGGGGGGGCCCGACCGGGGAGCTGTTTTTT
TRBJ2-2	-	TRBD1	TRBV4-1	CASSNGTGEGNTGELFF	TGCGCCAGCAGCAACGGGACAGGGGAGGGGAACACCGGGGAGCTGTTTTTT
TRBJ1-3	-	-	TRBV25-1	CASSDPGDVSGNTIYF	TGTGCCAGCAGTGATCCAGGAGATGTCTCTGGAAACACCATATATTTT
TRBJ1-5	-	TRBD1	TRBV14	CASTLGQGNQPQHF	TGTGCCAGCACTCTGGGACAGGGCAATCAGCCCCAGCATTTT
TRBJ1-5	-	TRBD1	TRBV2	CASREQGPSNQPQHF	TGTGCCAGCAGGGAACAGGGGCCAAGCAATCAGCCCCAGCATTTT
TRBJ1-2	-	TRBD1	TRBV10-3	CAISENKGQGFYGYTF	TGTGCCATCAGTGAGAATAAGGGACAGGGCTTCTATGGCTACACCTTC
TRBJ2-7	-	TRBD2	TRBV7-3	CASSFQLAGAEQYF	TGTGCCAGCAGTTTTCAACTAGCGGGGGCCGAGCAGTACTTC
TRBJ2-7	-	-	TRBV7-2	CASSLAGGYSYEQYF	TGTGCCAGCAGCTTAGCGGGAGGTTACTCCTACGAGCAGTACTTC
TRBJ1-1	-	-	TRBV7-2	CASSRTLNEATEAFF	TGTGCCAGCAGCCGGACATTAAATGAAGCCACTGAAGCTTTCTTT
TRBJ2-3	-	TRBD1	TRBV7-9	CASSLNLGTGGGPTDTQYF	TGTGCCAGCAGCTTAAACCTAGGGACAGGGGGCGGGCCCACAGATACGCAGTATTTT
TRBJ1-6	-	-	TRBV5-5	CASSLAQDSLKWGYNSPLHF	TGTGCCAGCAGCTTGGCCCAGGACTCACTAAAGTGGGGCTATAATTCACCCCTCCACTTT